A selection of T cell receptor beta chains follows, all from one sample in a study of T cells of healthy individuals. TCRdb re-called the 5' RACE reads with MiXCR, one entry per CDR3 protein. The sample has nearly 100,000 distinct CDR3 sequences, 15% to 20% seen once. Receptors originate from a human donor in good health. The CDR3 runs from the conserved cysteine through the conserved F or W. A D gene is named only where the DNA matches it firmly. Clone size is shown for a subset of rows, as once, few, many or a class of expanded clone.

NA	NA	TRBJ2-1	TRBV5-1	CASSLTTDGPYNEQFF	TGCGCCAGCAGCCTAACGACAGACGGACCCTACAATGAGCAGTTCTTC
TRBD1	NA	TRBJ2-5	TRBV7-2	CASSFNRGRETQYF	TGTGCCAGCAGCTTCAACAGGGGGCGGGAGACCCAGTACTTC
NA	few	TRBJ2-3	TRBV20-1	CSARDPVRSTDTQYF	TGCAGTGCTAGAGATCCGGTTCGGAGCACAGATACGCAGTATTTT
NA	NA	TRBJ2-7	TRBV7-2	CASRPDARRVYEQYF	TGTGCCAGCAGACCAGACGCACGCCGGGTCTACGAGCAGTACTTC
NA	few	TRBJ1-2	TRBV12-3/TRBV12-4	CASSFLAGRANYGYTF	TGTGCCAGCAGTTTTCTGGCAGGCCGAGCTAACTATGGCTACACCTTC
NA	few	TRBJ1-3	TRBV4-1	CASSHGRQSGRRNTIYF	TGCGCCAGCAGCCACGGGAGGCAGTCGGGTCGGAGGAACACCATATATTTT
NA	NA	TRBJ2-1	TRBV28	CASSLGGYEQFF	TGTGCCAGCAGTTTAGGGGGATATGAGCAGTTCTTC
TRBD2	few	TRBJ2-1	TRBV5-6	CASSLFEREDSYNEQFF	TGTGCCAGCAGCTTGTTCGAGCGGGAGGACTCCTACAATGAGCAGTTCTTC
TRBD2	few	TRBJ2-3	TRBV4-3	CASSLSSGLAGDTQYF	TGCGCCAGCAGCTTATCGTCGGGACTAGCGGGAGATACGCAGTATTTT
NA	NA	TRBJ1-2	TRBV7-2	CASSTNAYTPNYGYTF	TGTGCCAGCAGCACAAACGCCTATACACCTAACTATGGCTACACCTTC
NA	NA	TRBJ2-1	TRBV7-8	CASSLAGNNEQFF	TGTGCCAGCAGCTTAGCAGGGAACAATGAGCAGTTCTTC
TRBD2	many	TRBJ2-3	TRBV20-1	CSARDLRRGSYTDTQYF	TGCAGTGCTAGAGATCTACGGCGGGGGTCCTACACAGATACGCAGTATTTT
NA	many	TRBJ2-1	TRBV7-2	CASSPRGWNEQFF	TGTGCCAGCAGCCCCCGGGGCTGGAATGAGCAGTTCTTC
NA	NA	TRBJ1-5	TRBV28	CASSLQAYNQPQHF	TGTGCCAGCAGTTTACAGGCTTACAATCAGCCCCAGCATTTT
TRBD2	NA	TRBJ2-1	TRBV7-8	CASSLDRVLAGVPYNEQFF	TGTGCCAGCAGCCTCGACAGGGTCCTAGCGGGGGTTCCCTACAATGAGCAGTTCTTC
TRBD1	NA	TRBJ1-2	TRBV6-5	CASSRQGLDYGYTF	TGTGCCAGCAGTAGACAGGGCCTGGACTATGGCTACACCTTC
NA	NA	TRBJ1-5	TRBV20-1	CSARGGGHGNQPQHF	TGCAGTGCTAGAGGGGGGGGTCACGGCAATCAGCCCCAGCATTTT
NA	many	TRBJ2-1	TRBV7-9	CASSLRDGSYNEQFF	TGTGCCAGCAGCCTCCGGGACGGATCCTACAATGAGCAGTTCTTC
NA	NA	TRBJ2-4	TRBV7-9	CASSPDSHGVAKNIQYF	TGTGCCAGCAGTCCCGACAGTCATGGGGTAGCCAAAAACATTCAGTACTTC
NA	NA	TRBJ2-7	TRBV2	CASSEAQQSRHEQYF	TGTGCCAGCAGTGAAGCGCAGCAGTCTAGACACGAGCAGTACTTC
NA	few	TRBJ2-1	TRBV14	CASSQGGSPLGFF	TGTGCCAGCAGCCAAGGGGGTTCACCCTTGGGGTTCTTC
NA	many	TRBJ1-6	TRBV25-1	CASSEYITGSPLHF	TGTGCCAGCAGTGAATATATTACAGGGTCACCCCTCCACTTT
NA	NA	TRBJ1-5	TRBV20-1	CSARVDQPQHF	TGCAGTGCTAGAGTGGATCAGCCCCAGCATTTT
NA	NA	TRBJ1-1	TRBV28	CATGGGGEAFF	TGTGCCACCGGGGGGGGGGGTGAAGCTTTCTTT
TRBD1	NA	TRBJ2-3	TRBV7-2	CASSPRPDRAADTQYF	TGTGCCAGCAGCCCGCGACCCGACAGGGCGGCAGATACGCAGTATTTT
TRBD1	NA	TRBJ1-1	TRBV6-2/TRBV6-3	CATQNPTGGPTEAFF	TGTGCCACCCAGAACCCGACAGGGGGGCCCACTGAAGCTTTCTTT
NA	many	TRBJ2-7	TRBV14	CASSQVRDAYEQYF	TGTGCCAGCAGCCAAGTCAGGGATGCCTACGAGCAGTACTTC
NA	NA	TRBJ2-5	TRBV28	CASSPGRGVGRETQYF	TGTGCCAGCAGCCCCGGGCGGGGTGTGGGTCGGGAGACCCAGTACTTC
NA	many	TRBJ1-1	TRBV20-1	CSARLGGMNTEAFF	TGCAGTGCTAGATTAGGAGGAATGAACACTGAAGCTTTCTTT